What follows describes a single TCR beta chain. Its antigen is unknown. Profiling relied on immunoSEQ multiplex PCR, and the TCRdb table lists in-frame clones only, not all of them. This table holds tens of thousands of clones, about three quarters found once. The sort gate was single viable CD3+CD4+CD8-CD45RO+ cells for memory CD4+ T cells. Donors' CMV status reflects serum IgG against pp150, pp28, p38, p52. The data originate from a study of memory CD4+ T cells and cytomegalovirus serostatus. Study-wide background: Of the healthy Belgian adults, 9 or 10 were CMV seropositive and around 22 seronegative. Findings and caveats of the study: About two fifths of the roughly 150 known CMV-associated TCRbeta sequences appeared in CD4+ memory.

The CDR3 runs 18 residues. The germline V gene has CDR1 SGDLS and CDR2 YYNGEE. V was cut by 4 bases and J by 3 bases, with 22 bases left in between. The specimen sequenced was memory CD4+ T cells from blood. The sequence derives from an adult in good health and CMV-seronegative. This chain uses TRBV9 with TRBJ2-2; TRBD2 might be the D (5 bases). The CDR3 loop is CASSPRTGLGSDTGELFF. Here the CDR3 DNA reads TGTGCCAGCAGCCCCCGGACTGGTCTTGGCTCGGACACCGGGGAGCTGTTTTTT.